This TCR beta chain is from a study of blood T cell repertoires in COVID-19. Study details: Collection of acute and convalescent COVID-19 samples took place in the United States, Italy and Spain. The cDNA or gDNA used as material had been derived from T cells, B-cell-depleted T cells, or PBMCs.

Trimming took 9 bases from V and 8 from J; bases not matched to a gene: 10. The CDR3 is 14 amino acids. Germline CDR1 is SGHTA and CDR2 is FQGTGA. Source study methods: Reference gene primer amplification in the assay estimated nucleated cell counts. Clones were read by immunoSEQ multiplex PCR, and TCRdb kept only the in-frame ones, dropping some. Clonal size and the V and J genes are those of that table, whereas D and trimming came from the DNA. The data contain 150,000 to 200,000 clones, 70% to 90% of them singletons. This chain links TRBV7-3 with TRBJ1-4; the match to TRBD1 covers 9 bases. The origin of this receptor is a man aged 35-49 years with acute or convalescent COVID-19. Sequences were obtained from peripheral blood. The CDR3 region has the DNA TGTGCCAGTGACAGGGGGGACGTTATAGAAAAACTGTTTTTT. Translating gives CASDRGDVIEKLFF.